Sequencing of this T cell receptor beta chain was carried out in a study of cytomegalovirus exposure and HLA in healthy donors. The PCR employed 60 Vbeta primers together with 13 Jbeta primers. Clones were read by immunoSEQ multiplex PCR, and TCRdb kept only the in-frame ones, dropping some. The sample data list 40,000 to 45,000 clones. V gave up 1 base and J gave up 7 bases; unmatched junction bases: 8. This CDR3 is 16 amino acids long. The germline V gene has CDR1 LNHNV and CDR2 YYDKDF (reference sequence). This TCR was sampled from a woman in her thirties in good health and CMV-seronegative. This chain uses TRBV15 with TRBJ2-5, with 11 bases fitting TRBD2. Sequenced sample: PBMCs. CDR3 sequence reads: CATSRGGSGRAGTQYF. The CDR3 bases are TGTGCCACCAGCAGAGGGGGTAGCGGGAGGGCCGGGACCCAGTACTTC.